This TCR beta chain derives from a study of T-cell reconstitution after alpha-beta-depleted transplantation in children (dated by TCRdb to about 2016). Describing the broader study: Using TCR repertoire profiling, the study quantitatively followed how T-cell immune reconstitution unfolded in children after TCRalphabeta/CD19-depleted allogeneic hematopoietic cell transplantation. Broad study findings and their caveats: In some patients, the high TCRbeta diversity seen at day 60 was put down to recipient T cells and intrathymic progenitors that had survived conditioning. Over subsequent months, a decline in hyperexpanded clone frequencies was noted, and after one year, T-cell counts and TCRbeta diversity were mostly ascribed to newly produced T cells. Apparently early alphabetaT-cell count recovery about two months after transplant reportedly relied on only several hundred rapidly expanded clones derived from non-depleted graft cells.

Libraries were built with PCR. Sequencer: Illumina HiSeq 2500. To normalize quantification of the TCRbeta repertoire, the TCR libraries were built with molecular barcoding that relied on unique molecular identifiers. The public reads were run again by TCRdb, first through fastp at Q25 and then through MiXCR, and only productive beta chains were kept. Rows with a matching CDR3 protein are joined into one entry that keeps the most common DNA and genes. Here the sample has fewer than 350,000 distinct CDR3 sequences; 6.5% to 9% occur a single time. About 8.2% of the sample lies in the top ten. Per the publication, the treatment or condition label means: allogeneic hematopoietic cell transplantation with graft depleted of TCRalphabeta T cells and CD19 B cells. Transplant recipients were children who received TCRalphabeta/CD19-depleted allogeneic hematopoietic cell grafts. From the cysteine up to the phenylalanine, the CDR3 has a length of 17 residues. Only the CDR3 DNA stays, 51 bases, in frame from base 1. Reading the germline V gene (reference sequence) gives CDR1 SGHNT and CDR2 YYREEE. V trim: 0 bases; J trim: 5 bases; unmatched bases: 11.

With regard to this clonotype: The target of this receptor is not known. Per-base quality was not reported, and no clone a single base away is much larger than it.

This chain is built from TRBV5-4 and TRBJ2-7; 10 central nucleotides agree with TRBD2. This receptor was taken from a female patient aged 2 to 10 who had a stem cell transplant for Fanconi anemia, so the T cells may come from the graft donor. Sequencing used peripheral blood, obtained 360 days after TCRalphabeta/CD19-depleted stem cell transplant. The DNA sequence is TGTGCCAGCAGCTTGGGGATTCTGACTAGCGGGCACGACGAGCAGTACTTC. Translated, this gives CASSLGILTSGHDEQYF.